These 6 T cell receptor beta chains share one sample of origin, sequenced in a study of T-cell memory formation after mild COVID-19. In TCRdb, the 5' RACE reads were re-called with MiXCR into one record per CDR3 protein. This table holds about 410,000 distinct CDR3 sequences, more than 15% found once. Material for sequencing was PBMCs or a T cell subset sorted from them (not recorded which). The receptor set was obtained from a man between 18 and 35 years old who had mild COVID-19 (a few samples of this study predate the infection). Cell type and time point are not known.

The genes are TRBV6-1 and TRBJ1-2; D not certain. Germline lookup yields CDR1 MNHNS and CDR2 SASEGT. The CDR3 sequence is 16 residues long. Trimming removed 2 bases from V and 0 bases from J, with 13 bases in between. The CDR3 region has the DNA TGTGCCAGCAGTGAATTTACAGCTATAGCTAACTATGGCTACACCTTC. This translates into CASSEFTAIANYGYTF.

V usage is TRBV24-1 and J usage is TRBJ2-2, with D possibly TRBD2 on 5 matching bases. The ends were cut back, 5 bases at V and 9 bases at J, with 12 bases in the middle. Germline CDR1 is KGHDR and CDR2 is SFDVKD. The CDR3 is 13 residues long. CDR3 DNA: TGTGCCACCAGTGTCGAGGGTCCCAGGGAGCTGTTTTTT. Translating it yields CATSVEGPRELFF.

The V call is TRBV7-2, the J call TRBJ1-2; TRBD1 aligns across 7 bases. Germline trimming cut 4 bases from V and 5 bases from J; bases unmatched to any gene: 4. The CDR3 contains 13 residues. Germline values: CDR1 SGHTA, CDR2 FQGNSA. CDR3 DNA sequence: TGTGCCAGCAGCTCCGGGACAGTATATGGCTACACCTTC. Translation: CASSSGTVYGYTF. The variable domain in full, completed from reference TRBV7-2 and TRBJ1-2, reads GAGVSQSPSNKVTEKGKDVELRCDPISGHTALYWYRQSLGQGLEFLIYFQGNSAPDKSGLPSDRFSAERTGGSVSTLTIQRTQQEDSAVYLCASSSGTVYGYTFGSGTRLTVV.

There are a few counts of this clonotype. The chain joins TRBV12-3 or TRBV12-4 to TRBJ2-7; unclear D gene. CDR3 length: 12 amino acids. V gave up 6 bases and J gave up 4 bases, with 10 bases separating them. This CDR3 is CASSRMIYEQYF. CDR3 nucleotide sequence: TGTGCCAGCAGCCGTATGATTTACGAGCAGTACTTC.

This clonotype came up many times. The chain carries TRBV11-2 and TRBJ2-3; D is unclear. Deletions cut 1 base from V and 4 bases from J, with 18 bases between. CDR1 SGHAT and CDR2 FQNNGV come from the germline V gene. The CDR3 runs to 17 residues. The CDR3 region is CASSLGLFLPGADTQYF. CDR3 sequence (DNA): TGTGCCAGCAGCTTAGGACTCTTTCTCCCTGGGGCAGATACGCAGTATTTT.

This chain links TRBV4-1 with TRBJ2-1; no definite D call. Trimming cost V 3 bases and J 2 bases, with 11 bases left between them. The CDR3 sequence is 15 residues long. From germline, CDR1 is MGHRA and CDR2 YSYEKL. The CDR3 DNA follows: TGCGCCAGCAGCCAGAGTTCTTATACCTACAATGAGCAGTTCTTC. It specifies CASSQSSYTYNEQFF.